A selection of T cell receptor beta chains follows, all from one sample in a study of shared clonotypes between healthy human individuals. TCRdb's table, derived via immunoSEQ multiplex PCR, lists solely in-frame clones and lacks some. Among around 95,000 clones, over 40% were seen once, and the ten largest hold about 15%. Input material: PBMCs. Every receptor here comes from a woman in her thirties or forties in good health. Some clones in this sample may be carry-over from other donors' samples. Each CDR3 is given with its conserved first and last residue. A D gene is named only where the DNA matches it firmly. Only some rows state a clone size, as once, few, many or a class for expanded clones.

>.|.|TRBV29-1|TRBJ1-2
TGCAGCGTTGCAAATGGCTACACCTTC
CSVANGYTF
>.|.|TRBV29-1|TRBJ2-5
TGCAGCGTTGAAGGTGGACAGCAAGAGACCCAGTACTTC
CSVEGGQQETQYF
>many|TRBD1|TRBV28|TRBJ1-4
TGTGCCAGCCACCAGGGGGGGGATGAAAAACTGTTTTTT
CASHQGGDEKLFF
>.|.|TRBV9|TRBJ2-5
TGTGCCAGCAGCAGACGGGGTCAAGAGACCCAGTACTTC
CASSRRGQETQYF
>many|TRBD1|TRBV7-9|TRBJ2-2
TGTGCCAGCAGCCATCTGACAGGGCGGACCGGGGAGCTGTTTTTT
CASSHLTGRTGELFF
>.|.|TRBV15|TRBJ2-1
TGTGCCACCAGCTACACGCGGAGCTCCTACAATGAGCAGTTCTTC
CATSYTRSSYNEQFF
>.|TRBD1|TRBV9|TRBJ1-2
TGTGCCAGCAGCTGGACAGGAGCTAACTATGGCTACACCTTC
CASSWTGANYGYTF
>many|.|TRBV9|TRBJ1-4
TGTGCCAGTAGCCCACGATCTGCAACTAATGAAAAACTGTTTTTT
CASSPRSATNEKLFF
>few|.|TRBV9|TRBJ2-5
TGTGCCAGCAGCGTAGTGGCGGGGGCCGGCCAAGAGACCCAGTACTTC
CASSVVAGAGQETQYF
>many|.|TRBV9|TRBJ2-7
TGTGCCAGCAGCGTAGTCGGCAGGGTGAAATACTACGAGCAGTACTTC
CASSVVGRVKYYEQYF
>few|TRBD2|TRBV2|TRBJ2-1
TGTGCCAGCAGTGAATTGGCTAGCGGGAGCGATGAGCAGTTCTTC
CASSELASGSDEQFF
>many|.|TRBV11-3|TRBJ2-7
TGTGCCAGCAGCTTAAGGAGCGGAGGGGCCTACGAGCAGTACTTC
CASSLRSGGAYEQYF
>.|TRBD2|TRBV7-2|TRBJ2-7
TGTGCCAGCAGCTTAGGCGGGGGATCGTTCGGCGAGCAGTACTTC
CASSLGGGSFGEQYF
>.|.|TRBV7-9|TRBJ2-7
TGTGCCAGCAGCTGGGGGGCCTACGAGCAGTACTTC
CASSWGAYEQYF
>.|.|TRBV15|TRBJ2-6
TGTGCCACCAGCAGAGGGGGCTCGGGGGCCAACGTCCTGACTTTC
CATSRGGSGANVLTF
>many|.|TRBV9|TRBJ2-7
TGTGCCAGCAGCGTGTCGGACAGCCAGGGTGGGCAGTACTTC
CASSVSDSQGGQYF
>.|.|TRBV7-6|TRBJ1-2
TGTGCCAGCAGGTCGTTGGACGACACCTTC
CASRSLDDTF
>few|.|TRBV27|TRBJ2-1
TGTGCCAGCAGTTCCCCTGGCGGACGGATAGACAATGAGCAGTTCTTC
CASSSPGGRIDNEQFF
>many|TRBD2|TRBV4-1|TRBJ2-3
TGCGCCAGCAGCACGGGACTAGCGGGAGGGCCGTTAGATACGCAGTATTTT
CASSTGLAGGPLDTQYF
>.|.|TRBV28|TRBJ2-7
TGTGCCAGCGGGGATTACGAGCAGTACTTC
CASGDYEQYF
>few|TRBD2|TRBV14|TRBJ2-7
TGTGCCAGCAGCCAAGGACTAGCGGGAGGTGGCTACGAGCAGTACTTC
CASSQGLAGGGYEQYF
>.|.|TRBV5-4|TRBJ2-2
TGTGCCAGCAGCTTGGGGGGGACCGGGGAGCTGTTTTTT
CASSLGGTGELFF
>once|.|TRBV28|TRBJ1-2
TGTGCCAGCAGTTTGGATTTGTGGGCCGGCACCTTC
CASSLDLWAGTF
>many|TRBD2|TRBV30|TRBJ2-5
TGTGCCTGGAAGACGGTTCGCCTAGCGGCCAAAGAGACCCAGTACTTC
CAWKTVRLAAKETQYF
>.|.|TRBV18|TRBJ2-6
TGTGCCAGCTCACCAACCAGGGACAAGGGCCTGACTTTC
CASSPTRDKGLTF
>.|.|TRBV7-2|TRBJ2-1
TGTGCCAGCAGCTTAACCGGGAGCAATGAGCAGTTCTTC
CASSLTGSNEQFF
>many|TRBD2|TRBV28|TRBJ2-7
TGTGCCAGCAGTCGCGGGACTAGCGGGAGGTACGAGCAGTACTTC
CASSRGTSGRYEQYF
>few|TRBD2|TRBV5-1|TRBJ2-7
TGCGCCAGCAGCTCGCTGGCTAGCGGGAGCTCCTACGAGCAGTACTTC
CASSSLASGSSYEQYF